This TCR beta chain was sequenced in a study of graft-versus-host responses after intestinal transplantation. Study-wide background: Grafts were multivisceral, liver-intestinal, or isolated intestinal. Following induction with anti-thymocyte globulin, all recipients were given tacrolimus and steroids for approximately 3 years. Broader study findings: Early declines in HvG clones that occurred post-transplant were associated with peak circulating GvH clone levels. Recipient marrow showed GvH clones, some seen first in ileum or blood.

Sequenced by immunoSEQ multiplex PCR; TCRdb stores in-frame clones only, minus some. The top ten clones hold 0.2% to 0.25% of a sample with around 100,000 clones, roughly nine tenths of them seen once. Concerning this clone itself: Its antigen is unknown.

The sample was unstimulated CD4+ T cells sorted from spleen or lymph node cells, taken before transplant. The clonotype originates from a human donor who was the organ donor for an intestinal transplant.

CDR3 amino acids: CASSHGDFRVASGISTGELFF. CDR3 coding DNA: TGCGCCAGCAGCCACGGGGACTTCAGGGTGGCTAGCGGGATTAGCACCGGGGAGCTGTTTTTT. The chain recombines TRBV4-1 with TRBJ2-2, with TRBD2 matching over 9 bases. Losses at the gene ends were 3 bases for V and 4 bases for J; bases not matched to a gene: 21. CDR1 and CDR2 (germline): MGHRA, YSYEKL. CDR3 length equals 21 residues.